This paragraph reports one TCR beta chain. Per the original methods: Reference gene primers were amplified, and this amplification served to estimate nucleated cell counts. Sequencing was performed with immunoSEQ multiplex PCR; in TCRdb, only in-frame clones are kept and a portion is missing. V, J and clone size are those of that table, while D and trimming were read from the DNA. The sample records a few hundred thousand clones, 75% to 95% being singletons. The data are from a study of blood T cell repertoires in COVID-19. V dropped 1 base and J dropped 5; count of bases not matched to a gene: 3. The CDR3 spans 14 residues. CDR1 is SGHDN and CDR2 is FVKESK in the germline V gene.

The sample was peripheral blood. The V and J genes are TRBV14 and TRBJ2-5, with 8 bases identical to TRBD1. The origin of this receptor is a person aged 18 to 29 with COVID-19, enrolled during active disease. The CDR3 loop reads CASSQAGGRETQYF. CDR3 bases: TGTGCCAGCAGCCAAGCAGGGGGCCGGGAGACCCAGTACTTC.